These 29 T cell receptor beta chains were sequenced from one sample in a study of blood T cell repertoires in COVID-19. The data were produced by immunoSEQ multiplex PCR, yet TCRdb's version contains in-frame clones alone and is incomplete. The sample consists of over 200,000 clones, approximately 80% of them appearing once. Sample: PBMCs or T cells enriched from blood (not recorded which). These receptors originate from a man aged 55 to 70 who had recovered from COVID-19.

This sequence joins TRBV5-6 and TRBJ1-4, with 8 bases identical to TRBD1. V trimming: 4 bases; J trimming: 8 bases; junction bases outside the gene matches: 7. CDR3 size: 14 residues. Germline-derived CDR1 and CDR2 are SGHDT and YYEEEE. CDR3 coding DNA: TGTGCCAGCAGCCCGGGACAGGCCGGAGAAAAACTGTTTTTT. It yields the protein CASSPGQAGEKLFF.

This clone was recorded a few times. V gene TRBV30 combines with J gene TRBJ2-2; 9 bases align to TRBD1. The CDR3 is made up of 16 amino acids. Germline V gives CDR1 GTSNPN, CDR2 SVGIG (reference sequence). Trimming cost V 2 bases and J 4 bases; bases outside gene matches: 8. The CDR3, as DNA: TGTGCCTGGAGTTTCGGGACAGGGAGGGCCACCGGGGAGCTGTTTTTT. The encoded protein is CAWSFGTGRATGELFF.

The chain is built from TRBV5-1 and TRBJ1-2; D uncertain. Trimming cost V 0 bases and J 7 bases, with 16 bases left between them. Germline V gives CDR1 SGHRS, CDR2 YFSETQ. The CDR3 has 15 residues. The CDR3 DNA reads TGCGCCAGCAGCTTGGGAGGAGGAGGGCCCCCTGGCTACACCTTC. Protein sequence: CASSLGGGGPPGYTF.

This clone has a single count. The V and J genes are TRBV24-1 and TRBJ2-1, with a possible D match to TRBD1 (5 bases). This CDR3 contains 14 residues. Germline-derived CDR1 and CDR2 are KGHDR and SFDVKD. The V and J ends lost 5 bases and 0 bases respectively, with 7 bases between them. The CDR3 here is CATSAGNSYNEQFF. The CDR3 DNA reads TGTGCCACCAGTGCAGGGAACTCCTACAATGAGCAGTTCTTC.

The V and J genes are TRBV3-1 (or the pseudogene TRBV3-2) and TRBJ2-1; 8 bases map to TRBD1. V dropped 1 base and J dropped 10; count of bases not matched to a gene: 3. Germline CDR1 is LGHDT and CDR2 is YNNKEL (reference sequence). The CDR3 has 13 amino acids. The CDR3 protein is CASSQGTGREQFF. In nucleotides, the CDR3 is TGTGCCAGCAGCCAAGGGACAGGGCGGGAGCAGTTCTTC.

A word on this clone: The sample contains more than one DNA sequence encoding this CDR3. This chain uses TRBV5-6 with TRBJ1-2; D unclear. CDR3 length: 13 residues. Between the trimmed V and J ends, which lost 0 bases and 2 bases, there was a span of 5 bases. CDR1 and CDR2 (germline): SGHDT, YYEEEE. The CDR3 region is CASSLGQNYGYTF. In nucleotides, the CDR3 is TGTGCCAGCAGCTTGGGGCAGAACTATGGCTACACCTTC.

This chain links TRBV6-2 or TRBV6-3 with TRBJ2-5; 9 bases agree with TRBD1. Germline loops: CDR1 MNHEY, CDR2 SVGEGT. The CDR3 runs 16 residues. The V gene end was trimmed by 5 bases and the J gene end by 1 base; junction bases not matched to a gene: 8. The CDR3 DNA reads TGTGCCAGCAGTCACCGGGACAGGGACCCCCAAGAGACCCAGTACTTC. Amino acid sequence: CASSHRDRDPQETQYF.

The rearrangement links TRBV11-2 to TRBJ1-2; tentatively, D is TRBD1 (6 bases). Germline CDR1 is SGHAT and CDR2 is FQNNGV. CDR3 size: 13 residues. V gave up 1 base and J gave up 7 bases, with 10 bases separating them. The CDR3 region is CASSLAQGAGYTF. The CDR3, as DNA: TGTGCCAGCAGCTTAGCACAGGGTGCTGGCTACACCTTC.

This chain links TRBV6-5 with TRBJ1-6; D is possibly TRBD1 (6 bases). Germline loops: CDR1 MNHEY, CDR2 SVGAGI. This CDR3 has 14 residues. The V end lost 2 bases, the J end lost 7 bases, and 9 bases lay between the germline ends. This chain's CDR3 is CASSYRTANSPLHF. Here the CDR3 DNA reads TGTGCCAGCAGTTACAGGACAGCGAATTCACCCCTCCACTTT.

The V gene is TRBV5-5, the J gene TRBJ1-3; 8 nucleotides agree with TRBD1. Germline assignment: CDR1 SGHKS and CDR2 YYEKEE (reference sequence). Germline trimming cut 4 bases from V and 0 bases from J; bases unmatched to any gene: 9. This CDR3 has 17 residues. CDR3 sequence: CASSIGTGPYSGNTIYF. In nucleotides, the CDR3 is TGTGCCAGCAGCATCGGGACAGGACCCTACTCTGGAAACACCATATATTTT. Supplemented by reference TRBV5-5 and TRBJ1-3, the full variable domain reads DAGVTQSPTHLIKTRGQQVTLRCSPISGHKSVSWYQQVLGQGPQFIFQYYEKEERGRGNFPDRFSARQFPNYSSELNVNALLLGDSALYLCASSIGTGPYSGNTIYFGEGSWLTVV.

This clone occurred once. This chain links TRBV5-1 with TRBJ2-5, with a possible D match to TRBD2 (6 bases). The V end was cut by 4 bases, the J end by 1 base, with 11 bases between. The CDR3 is made up of 14 amino acids. CDR1 and CDR2 (germline): SGHRS, YFSETQ. CDR3 coding DNA: TGCGCCAGCAGCCCCCGGAGGGGCCAAGAGACCCAGTACTTC. Translated: CASSPRRGQETQYF.

This sequence joins TRBV10-3 and TRBJ1-5; no definite D call. The CDR3 consists of 16 residues. Germline CDR1 reads ENHRY; CDR2 reads SYGVKD. The V end lost 3 bases, the J end lost 2 bases, and 14 bases lay between the germline ends. CDR3 in DNA: TGTGCCATCAGTGAAGGAGCGGCGGGAGGCAATCAGCCCCAGCATTTT. This encodes CAISEGAAGGNQPQHF.

Only one count was recorded for this clone. The chain links TRBV5-1 to TRBJ2-2; 8 bases are shared with TRBD1. This CDR3 is 15 amino acids long. J lost 4 bases, V lost 1 base, and 3 bases had no gene match. Germline V gene sequence: CDR1 SGHRS, CDR2 YFSETQ. This CDR3 is CASSLTTGATGELFF. CDR3 coding DNA: TGCGCCAGCAGCTTGACGACAGGGGCCACCGGGGAGCTGTTTTTT.

The gene calls are TRBV5-4 and TRBJ2-3; 8 nucleotides match TRBD2. Germline V gene sequence: CDR1 SGHNT, CDR2 YYREEE (reference sequence). V was pared by 0 bases and J by 2 bases, with 5 bases of the junction left unmatched. This CDR3 is 16 amino acids long. DNA of the CDR3: TGTGCCAGCAGCTTGGAGCTAGCGGGCCCCACAGATACGCAGTATTTT. It yields the protein CASSLELAGPTDTQYF.

V and J are TRBV30 and TRBJ1-1, with unresolved D. V was clipped by 1 base and J by 7 bases, with 10 bases between them. The CDR3 totals 12 residues. The V gene's germline CDR1 is GTSNPN and CDR2 SVGIG (reference sequence). As DNA, the CDR3 is TGTGCCTGGAGTGGCTCGGACTATGAAGCTTTCTTT. Residues: CAWSGSDYEAFF.

This clone was observed a single time. The V call is TRBV6-1, the J call TRBJ2-7, with a tentative D call TRBD2 (6 bases). V shed 1 base and J shed 3 bases, with 13 bases lying between them. CDR1 and CDR2 from the germline V gene are MNHNS and SASEGT. The CDR3 contains 15 residues. The CDR3 reads CASSEGGTYSYEQYF. In DNA, the CDR3 is TGTGCCAGCAGTGAAGGCGGGACGTACAGCTACGAGCAGTACTTC.

The genes are TRBV7-3 and TRBJ1-2; 7 bases match TRBD1. Germline V gene data show CDR1 as SGHTA and CDR2 as FQGTGA. The CDR3 contains 16 residues. Trimming at V came to 1 base and at J to 0 bases, leaving 5 bases not matched to a gene. The CDR3 sequence: CASSLNPGQPNYGYTF. CDR3 sequence (DNA): TGTGCCAGCAGCTTAAATCCGGGACAGCCTAACTATGGCTACACCTTC.

V is TRBV6-2 or TRBV6-3 and J is TRBJ2-3; D uncertain. This CDR3 spans 14 amino acids. Trimming stripped 5 bases from V and 2 bases from J, with 11 bases between. The germline V gene has CDR1 MNHEY and CDR2 SVGEGT. The CDR3 DNA reads TGTGCCAGCAGTCGACACAAATCCACAGATACGCAGTATTTT. Protein product: CASSRHKSTDTQYF.

In DNA, the CDR3 is TGTGCCAGCCGTGTTATAACAGGGGGCGATGGCTACACCTTC. It specifies CASRVITGGDGYTF. V and J are TRBV2 and TRBJ1-2, with 9 bases fitting TRBD1. After removal of 8 bases from V and 6 bases from J, the junction contained 10 bases not matched to a gene. Germline V gene sequence: CDR1 SNHLY, CDR2 FYNNEI. The CDR3 has 14 amino acids.

J is TRBJ1-5 and V is TRBV18; no clear D gene. Germline CDR1 and CDR2: KGHSH and LQKENI. The ends were cut back, 3 bases at V and 5 bases at J, with 14 bases in the middle. The CDR3 totals 15 residues. In DNA form, the CDR3 reads TGTGCCAGCTCACCCGAGGGATCCAGAGATCAGCCCCAGCATTTT. Residues: CASSPEGSRDQPQHF.

This clone has just a few counts. The rearrangement links TRBV25-1 to TRBJ2-7; 8 positions agree with TRBD1. With V trimmed by 1 base and J by 2 bases, 7 bases remained unmatched. Germline CDR1 MGHDK, CDR2 SYGVNS. This CDR3 contains 16 residues. For the CDR3, the DNA is TGTGCCAGCAGTGAATGTAGGACAGGGCTGACCTACGAGCAGTACTTC. Translating it yields CASSECRTGLTYEQYF.

This clone has more than one count but fewer than ten. The chain employs TRBV6-5 and TRBJ1-1; D unresolved. This CDR3 has 14 amino acids. Germline V gene lookup returns CDR1 MNHEY and CDR2 SVGAGI. V shed 5 bases and J shed 0 bases, with 10 bases lying between them. For the CDR3, the DNA is TGTGCCAGCAGTCATACGAACTTGAACACTGAAGCTTTCTTT. This codes for CASSHTNLNTEAFF.

This clone is a singleton in its sample. J is TRBJ2-5 and V is TRBV6-5; the match to TRBD1 covers 7 bases. The junction had 15 bases not matched to a gene; V was cut back by 9 bases and J by 5 bases. The CDR3 covers 15 residues. Germline V lookup: CDR1 MNHEY, CDR2 SVGAGI. In nucleotides, the CDR3 is TGTGCCAGTGGGGAACGGGACAGCCCTTGGGAGACCCAGTACTTC. This translates into CASGERDSPWETQYF.

A few counts support this clone. The chain combines TRBV6-6 with TRBJ1-1; possible D gene TRBD1, 5 bases. Germline-derived CDR1 and CDR2 are MNHNY and SVGAGI (reference sequence). The CDR3 extends over 15 amino acids. The ends were cut back, 3 bases at V and 3 bases at J, with 14 bases in the middle. The CDR3 protein is CASSYHLTGDTEAFF. The CDR3 bases are TGTGCCAGCAGTTATCACCTAACAGGTGACACTGAAGCTTTCTTT.

J is TRBJ2-5 and V is TRBV13; TRBD2 matches at 11 bases. The CDR3 runs to 16 residues. CDR1 and CDR2 from the germline V gene are PRHDT and FYEKMQ (reference sequence). Trimming at V came to 5 bases and at J to 2 bases, leaving 7 bases not matched to a gene. The CDR3: CASSPTGTSGQETQYF. CDR3 sequence (DNA): TGTGCCAGCAGCCCGACCGGGACTAGCGGACAAGAGACCCAGTACTTC.

This chain uses TRBV18 with TRBJ1-3; D possibly corresponds to TRBD1 (6 bases). V shed 4 bases and J shed 0 bases, with 19 bases lying between them. This CDR3 has 18 residues. Germline V lookup: CDR1 KGHSH, CDR2 LQKENI. The CDR3 sequence is CASSLTSGTQISGNTIYF. The CDR3 DNA reads TGTGCCAGCTCACTTACCTCCGGGACACAGATCTCTGGAAACACCATATATTTT. The variable domain in full, completed from reference TRBV18 and TRBJ1-3, reads NAGVMQNPRHLVRRRGQEARLRCSPMKGHSHVYWYRQLPEEGLKFMVYLQKENIIDESGMPKERFSAEFPKEGPSILRIQQVVRGDSAAYFCASSLTSGTQISGNTIYFGEGSWLTVV.

The gene calls are TRBV19 and TRBJ2-7; 12 bases agree with TRBD2. The V and J ends lost 5 bases and 3 bases, in that order; junction bases with no gene match: 5. Germline CDR1 LNHDA, CDR2 SQIVND (reference sequence). The CDR3 loop spans 15 amino acids. CDR3 sequence reads: CASSPGLAGIYEQYF. Here the CDR3 DNA reads TGTGCCAGTAGTCCCGGACTAGCGGGGATCTACGAGCAGTACTTC.

The rearrangement joins TRBV2 to TRBJ2-1; D perhaps matches TRBD1 (6 bases). This CDR3 is 15 amino acids long. CDR1 SNHLY and CDR2 FYNNEI come from the germline V gene. V lost 7 bases and J 2 bases, leaving 15 bases between the germline ends. The CDR3 sequence is CASKEGDATYNEQFF. The CDR3 DNA is TGTGCCAGCAAAGAGGGGGACGCTACCTACAATGAGCAGTTCTTC.

J is TRBJ1-6 and V is TRBV19; D may be TRBD1 (6 bases). Germline CDR1 reads LNHDA; CDR2 reads SQIVND (reference sequence). The CDR3 extends over 12 amino acids. The ends were cut back, 6 bases at V and 9 bases at J, with 9 bases in the middle. CDR3 loop: CASSLQGSPLHF. In DNA, the CDR3 is TGTGCCAGTAGCCTACAGGGTTCACCCCTCCACTTT.